This record covers a single TCR beta chain. Its antigen is as yet unknown. The entry originates in a study of OX40 agonist ivuxolimab in advanced cancers. Study-level background: Ivuxolimab, which patients received intravenously every 2 weeks, was dosed at 0.01 to 10 mg/kg. Recorded diagnoses for dose-escalation patients were hepatocellular carcinoma, melanoma, renal cell or head and neck cancer. General study findings and limits: At 0.1-3.0 mg/kg, partial responders had clonal expansion among the lowest observed. At 0.1 to 3.0 mg/kg and by week 6, clonal expansion occurred in CD4+ and CD8+ blood T cells.

CDR1 is GTSNPN and CDR2 is SVGIG in the germline V gene (reference sequence). The trim removed 1 base at V and 4 bases at J, leaving 11 bases unmatched. This CDR3 has 18 amino acids. Produced via immunoSEQ multiplex PCR; TCRdb's table is partial and in-frame only. In the table there are 72,000 or so clones, about 85% of which are singletons. The receptor was isolated from an adult with an advanced solid tumor such as melanoma, head and neck, liver or kidney cancer. This sample comprised CD4+ or CD8+ T cells sorted from blood, obtained in a trial of the OX40 agonist ivuxolimab. The rearrangement joins TRBV30 to TRBJ2-1; 12 bases align to TRBD2. The CDR3 coding sequence is TGTGCCTGGAGTGCAGAAGCTAGCGGGAGGGTCTCATACAATGAGCAGTTCTTC. Translated: CAWSAEASGRVSYNEQFF. Full variable domain (outside the CDR3, taken from reference TRBV30 and TRBJ2-1): SQTIHQWPATLVQPVGSPLSLECTVEGTSNPNLYWYRQAAGRGLQLLFYSVGIGQISSEVPQNLSASRPQDRQFILSSKKLLLSDSGFYLCAWSAEASGRVSYNEQFFGPGTRLTVL.